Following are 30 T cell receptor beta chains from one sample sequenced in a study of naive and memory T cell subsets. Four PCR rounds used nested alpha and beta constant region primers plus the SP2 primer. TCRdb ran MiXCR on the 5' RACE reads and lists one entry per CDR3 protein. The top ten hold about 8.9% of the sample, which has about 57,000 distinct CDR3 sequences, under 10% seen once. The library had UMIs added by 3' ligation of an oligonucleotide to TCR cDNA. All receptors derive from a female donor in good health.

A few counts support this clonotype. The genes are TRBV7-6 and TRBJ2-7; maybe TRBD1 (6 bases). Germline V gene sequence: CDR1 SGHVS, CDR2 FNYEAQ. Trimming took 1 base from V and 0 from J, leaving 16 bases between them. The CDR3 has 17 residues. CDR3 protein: CASSLEAGDLSSYEQYF. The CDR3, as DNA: TGTGCCAGCAGCTTAGAGGCAGGGGACCTGAGCTCCTACGAGCAGTACTTC. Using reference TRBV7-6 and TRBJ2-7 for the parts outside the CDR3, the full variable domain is GAGVSQSPRYKVTKRGQDVALRCDPISGHVSLYWYRQALGQGPEFLTYFNYEAQQDKSGLPNDRFSAERPEGSISTLTIQRTEQRDSAMYRCASSLEAGDLSSYEQYFGPGTRLTVT.

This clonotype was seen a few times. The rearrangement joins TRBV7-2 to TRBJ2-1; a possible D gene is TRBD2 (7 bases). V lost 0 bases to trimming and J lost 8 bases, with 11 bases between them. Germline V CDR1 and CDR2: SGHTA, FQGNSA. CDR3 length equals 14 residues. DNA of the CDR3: TGTGCCAGCAGCTTAGCGGGGGGGCCTTATGAGCAGTTCTTC. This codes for CASSLAGGPYEQFF.

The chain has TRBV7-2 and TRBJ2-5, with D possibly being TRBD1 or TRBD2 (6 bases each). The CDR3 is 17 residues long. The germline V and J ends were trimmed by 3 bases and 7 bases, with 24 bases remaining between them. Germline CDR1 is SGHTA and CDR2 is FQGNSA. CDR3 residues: CASSFTGTGGLIRTQYF. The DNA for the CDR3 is TGTGCCAGCAGCTTTACCGGGACTGGGGGCTTAATTCGGACCCAGTACTTC.

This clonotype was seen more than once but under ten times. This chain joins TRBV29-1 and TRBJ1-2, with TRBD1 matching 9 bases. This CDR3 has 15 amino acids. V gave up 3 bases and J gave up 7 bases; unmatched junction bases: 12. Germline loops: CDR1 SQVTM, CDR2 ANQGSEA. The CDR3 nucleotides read TGCAGCGTTGACGCTGTAAGCGGGACAGGGATTGGCTACACCTTC. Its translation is CSVDAVSGTGIGYTF.

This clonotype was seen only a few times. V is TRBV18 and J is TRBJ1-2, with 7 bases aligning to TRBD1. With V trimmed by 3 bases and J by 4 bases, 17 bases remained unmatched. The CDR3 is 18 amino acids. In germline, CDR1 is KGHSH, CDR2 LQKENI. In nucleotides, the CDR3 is TGTGCCAGCTCACCGACCGGGACAGCTAATCGTAACTTCTATGGCTACACCTTC. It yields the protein CASSPTGTANRNFYGYTF.

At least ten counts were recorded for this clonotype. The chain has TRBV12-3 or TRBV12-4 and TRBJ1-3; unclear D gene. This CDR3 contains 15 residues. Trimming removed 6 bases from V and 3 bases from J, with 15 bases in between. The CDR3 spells CASRRIRGFGNTIYF. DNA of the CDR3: TGTGCCAGCAGACGAATCCGGGGTTTTGGAAACACCATATATTTT.

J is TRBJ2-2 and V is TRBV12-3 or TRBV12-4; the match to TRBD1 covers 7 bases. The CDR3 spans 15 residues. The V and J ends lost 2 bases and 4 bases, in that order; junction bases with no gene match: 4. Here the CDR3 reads CASSLWGQSTGELFF. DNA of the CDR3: TGTGCCAGCAGTTTATGGGGACAGAGCACCGGGGAGCTGTTTTTT.

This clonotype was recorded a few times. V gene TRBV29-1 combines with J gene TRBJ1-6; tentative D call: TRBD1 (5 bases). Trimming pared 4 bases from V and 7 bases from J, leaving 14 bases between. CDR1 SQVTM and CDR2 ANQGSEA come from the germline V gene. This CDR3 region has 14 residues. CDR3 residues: CSVAGETGNSPLHF. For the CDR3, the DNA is TGCAGCGTTGCGGGGGAAACGGGAAATTCACCCCTCCACTTT. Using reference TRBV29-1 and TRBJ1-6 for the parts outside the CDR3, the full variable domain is SAVISQKPSRDICQRGTSLTIQCQVDSQVTMMFWYRQQPGQSLTLIATANQGSEATYESGFVIDKFPISRPNLTFSTLTVSNMSPEDSSIYLCSVAGETGNSPLHFGNGTRLTVT.

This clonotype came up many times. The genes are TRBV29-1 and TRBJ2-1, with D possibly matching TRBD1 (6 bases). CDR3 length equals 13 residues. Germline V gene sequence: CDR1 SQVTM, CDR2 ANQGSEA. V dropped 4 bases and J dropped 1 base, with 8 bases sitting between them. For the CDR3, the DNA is TGCAGCGTTGGTGGACAGTCCTACAATGAGCAGTTCTTC. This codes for CSVGGQSYNEQFF.

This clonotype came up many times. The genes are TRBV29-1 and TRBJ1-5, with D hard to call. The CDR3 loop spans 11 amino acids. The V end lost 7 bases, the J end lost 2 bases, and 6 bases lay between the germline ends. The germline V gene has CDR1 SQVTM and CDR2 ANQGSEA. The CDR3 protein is CSDPGNQPQHF. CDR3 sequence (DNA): TGCAGCGATCCTGGCAATCAGCCCCAGCATTTT.

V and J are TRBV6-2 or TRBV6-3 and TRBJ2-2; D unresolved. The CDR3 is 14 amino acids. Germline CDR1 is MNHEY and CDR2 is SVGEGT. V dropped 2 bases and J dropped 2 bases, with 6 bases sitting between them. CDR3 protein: CASSYNSNTGELFF. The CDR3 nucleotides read TGTGCCAGCAGTTACAACAGTAACACCGGGGAGCTGTTTTTT.

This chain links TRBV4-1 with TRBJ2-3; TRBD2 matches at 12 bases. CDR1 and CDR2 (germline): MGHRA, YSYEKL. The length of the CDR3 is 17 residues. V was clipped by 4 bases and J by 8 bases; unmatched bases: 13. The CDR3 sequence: CASSPAPSGGAQSTQYF. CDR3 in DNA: TGCGCCAGCAGCCCGGCCCCTAGCGGGGGGGCCCAGTCTACGCAGTATTTT.

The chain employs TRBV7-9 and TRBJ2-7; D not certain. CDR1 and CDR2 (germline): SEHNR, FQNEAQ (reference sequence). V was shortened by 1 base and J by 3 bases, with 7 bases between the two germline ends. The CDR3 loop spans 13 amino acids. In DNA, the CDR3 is TGTGCCAGCAGCTTAGTAACTGGCTACGAGCAGTACTTC. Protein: CASSLVTGYEQYF.

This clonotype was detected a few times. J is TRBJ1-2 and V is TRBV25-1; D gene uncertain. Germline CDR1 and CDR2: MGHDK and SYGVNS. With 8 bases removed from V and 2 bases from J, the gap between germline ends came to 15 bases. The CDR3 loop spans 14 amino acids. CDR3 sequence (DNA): TGTGCCAGCCGGACGGAAGGCAGGAACTATGGCTACACCTTC. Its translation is CASRTEGRNYGYTF.

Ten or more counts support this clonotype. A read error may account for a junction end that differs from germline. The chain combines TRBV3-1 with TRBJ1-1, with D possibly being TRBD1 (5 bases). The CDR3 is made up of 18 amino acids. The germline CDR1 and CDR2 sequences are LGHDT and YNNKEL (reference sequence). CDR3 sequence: CASSPLSAGGVWNTEAFF. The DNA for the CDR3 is TGTGCCAGCAGCCCCCTATCCGCGGGGGGGGTCTGGAACACTGAAGCCTTCTTT.

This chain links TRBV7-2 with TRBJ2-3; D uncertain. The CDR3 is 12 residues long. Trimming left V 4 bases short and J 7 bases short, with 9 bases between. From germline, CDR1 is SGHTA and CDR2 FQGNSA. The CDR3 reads CASSSNEYTQYF. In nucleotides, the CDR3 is TGTGCCAGCAGCTCCAATGAATATACGCAGTATTTT.

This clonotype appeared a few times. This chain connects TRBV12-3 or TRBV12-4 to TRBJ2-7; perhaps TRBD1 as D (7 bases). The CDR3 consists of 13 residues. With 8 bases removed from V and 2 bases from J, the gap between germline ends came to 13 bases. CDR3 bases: TGTGCCAGCGGGCAGGGGGGTCCCTACGAGCAGTACTTC. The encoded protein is CASGQGGPYEQYF.

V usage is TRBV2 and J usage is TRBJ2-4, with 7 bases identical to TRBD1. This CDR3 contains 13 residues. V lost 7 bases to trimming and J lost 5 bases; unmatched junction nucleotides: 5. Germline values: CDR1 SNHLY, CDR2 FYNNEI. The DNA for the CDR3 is TGTGCCAGCACCTTTACAGGGGAAAACATTCAGTACTTC. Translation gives CASTFTGENIQYF.

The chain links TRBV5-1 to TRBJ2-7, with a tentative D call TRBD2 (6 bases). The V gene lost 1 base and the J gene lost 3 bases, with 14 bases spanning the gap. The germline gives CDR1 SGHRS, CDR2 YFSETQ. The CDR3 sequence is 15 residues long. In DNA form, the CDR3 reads TGCGCCAGCAGCTTGTCTTTACGGGGGAGCTACGAGCAGTACTTC. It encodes CASSLSLRGSYEQYF.

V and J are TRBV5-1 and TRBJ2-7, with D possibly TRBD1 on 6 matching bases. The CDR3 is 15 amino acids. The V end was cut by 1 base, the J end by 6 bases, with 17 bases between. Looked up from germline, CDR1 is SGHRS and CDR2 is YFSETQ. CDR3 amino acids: CASSLNHGGLREQYF. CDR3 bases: TGCGCCAGCAGCTTGAACCATGGGGGCCTGCGCGAGCAGTACTTC. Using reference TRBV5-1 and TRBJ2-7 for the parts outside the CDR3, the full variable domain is KAGVTQTPRYLIKTRGQQVTLSCSPISGHRSVSWYQQTPGQGLQFLFEYFSETQRNKGNFPGRFSGRQFSNSRSEMNVSTLELGDSALYLCASSLNHGGLREQYFGPGTRLTVT.

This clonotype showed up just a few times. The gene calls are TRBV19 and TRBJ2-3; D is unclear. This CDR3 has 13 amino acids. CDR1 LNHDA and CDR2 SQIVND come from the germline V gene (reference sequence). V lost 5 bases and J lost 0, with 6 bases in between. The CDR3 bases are TGTGCCAGTAGTGGTTCTAGCACAGATACGCAGTATTTT. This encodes CASSGSSTDTQYF.

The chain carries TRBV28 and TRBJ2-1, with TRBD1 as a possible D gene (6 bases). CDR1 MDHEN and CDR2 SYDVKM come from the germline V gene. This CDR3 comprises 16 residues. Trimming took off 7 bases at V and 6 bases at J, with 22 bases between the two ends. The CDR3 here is CASTEGHRQGPNEQFF. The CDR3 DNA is TGTGCCAGCACTGAAGGGCATCGGCAGGGGCCCAATGAGCAGTTCTTC. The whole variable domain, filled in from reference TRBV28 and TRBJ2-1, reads DVKVTQSSRYLVKRTGEKVFLECVQDMDHENMFWYRQDPGLGLRLIYFSYDVKMKEKGDIPEGYSVSREKKERFSLILESASTNQTSMYLCASTEGHRQGPNEQFFGPGTRLTVL.

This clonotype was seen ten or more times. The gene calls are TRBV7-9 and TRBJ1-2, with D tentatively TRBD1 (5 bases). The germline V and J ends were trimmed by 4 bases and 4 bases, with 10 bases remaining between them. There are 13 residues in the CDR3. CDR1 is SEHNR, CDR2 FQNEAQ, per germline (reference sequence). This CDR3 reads CASSSDSSYGYTF. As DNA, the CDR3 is TGTGCCAGCAGCTCAGACAGCAGCTATGGCTACACCTTC.

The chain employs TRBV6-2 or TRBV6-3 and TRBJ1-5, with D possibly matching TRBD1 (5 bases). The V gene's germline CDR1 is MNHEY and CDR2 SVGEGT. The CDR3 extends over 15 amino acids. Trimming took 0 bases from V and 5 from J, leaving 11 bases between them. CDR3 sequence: CASSYSPGTYQPQHF. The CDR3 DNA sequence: TGTGCCAGCAGTTACTCGCCAGGGACCTATCAGCCCCAGCATTTT.

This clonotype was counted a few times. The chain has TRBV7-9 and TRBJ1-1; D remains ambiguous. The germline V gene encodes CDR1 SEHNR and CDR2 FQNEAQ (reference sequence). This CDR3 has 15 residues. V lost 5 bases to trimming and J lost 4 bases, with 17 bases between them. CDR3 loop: CASSPPRGHATEAFF. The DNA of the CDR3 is TGTGCCAGCAGCCCGCCCCGCGGCCATGCCACTGAAGCTTTCTTT.

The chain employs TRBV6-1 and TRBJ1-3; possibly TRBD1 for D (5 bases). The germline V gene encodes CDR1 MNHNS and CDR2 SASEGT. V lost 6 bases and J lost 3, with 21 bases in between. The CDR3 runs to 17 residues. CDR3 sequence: CASSSGTTFRLGNTIYF. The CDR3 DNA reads TGTGCCAGCAGCTCCGGGACTACTTTTAGACTTGGAAACACCATATATTTT.

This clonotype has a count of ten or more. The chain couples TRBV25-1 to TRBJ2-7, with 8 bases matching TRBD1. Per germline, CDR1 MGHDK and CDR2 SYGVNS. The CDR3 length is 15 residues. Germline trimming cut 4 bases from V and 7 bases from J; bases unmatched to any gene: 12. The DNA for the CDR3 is TGTGCCAGCAGTGTTGACAGGGGCCAGGATCGAGAGCAGTACTTC. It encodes CASSVDRGQDREQYF.

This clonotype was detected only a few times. The CDR3 DNA reads as TGTGCCAGCAGAGAAGGGGGGAATGAGCAGTTCTTC. Protein: CASREGGNEQFF. The chain employs TRBV6-5 and TRBJ2-1, with D perhaps given as TRBD1 or TRBD2 (6 bases each). This CDR3 spans 12 amino acids. Germline V gene sequence: CDR1 MNHEY, CDR2 SVGAGI. V lost 6 bases to trimming and J lost 7 bases, with 10 bases between them.

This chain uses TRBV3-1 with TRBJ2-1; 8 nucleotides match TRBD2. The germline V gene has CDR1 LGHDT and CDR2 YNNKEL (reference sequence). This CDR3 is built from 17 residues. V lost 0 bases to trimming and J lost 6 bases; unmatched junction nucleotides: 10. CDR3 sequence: CASSQDIGGGHRNEQFF. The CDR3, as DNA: TGTGCCAGCAGCCAAGATATCGGCGGGGGGCACCGCAATGAGCAGTTCTTC.

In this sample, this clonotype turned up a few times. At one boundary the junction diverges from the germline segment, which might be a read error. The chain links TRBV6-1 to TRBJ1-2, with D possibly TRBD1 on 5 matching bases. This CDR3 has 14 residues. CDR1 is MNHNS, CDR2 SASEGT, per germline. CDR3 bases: TGTGCCATCCCTCCCCCAGGGACTAACTATGGCGACACCTTC. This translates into CAIPPPGTNYGDTF.